What follows are 25 T cell receptor beta chains derived from one specimen sequenced in a study of shared clonotypes between healthy human individuals. The table came from immunoSEQ multiplex PCR; TCRdb's copy has only in-frame clones and leaves some out. There are 550,000 to 800,000 clones in the sample; 80% to 95% occur only once, and about 34% lies in the top ten. Sequencing was performed on memory CD8+ T cells from PBMCs. Noted subset: CD45RO+ cells pooled with CCR7-negative TemRA cells. All receptors come from a man aged 18 to 29 in good health. Some clones in this sample may be carry-over from other donors' samples.

The chain links TRBV11-2 to TRBJ1-1, with D possibly TRBD1 on 5 matching bases. The germline V and J ends were trimmed by 6 bases and 6 bases, with 11 bases remaining between them. This CDR3 comprises 12 residues. CDR1 is SGHAT, CDR2 FQNNGV, per germline. The CDR3, as DNA: TGTGCCAGCAGTTGGGCAGGGCCTGAAGCTTTCTTT. This gives the protein CASSWAGPEAFF.

This clone has only a few counts. The V and J genes are TRBV7-9 and TRBJ1-2; D uncertain. V dropped 3 bases and J dropped 6 bases, with 8 bases sitting between them. The CDR3 is made up of 12 amino acids. Per the germline V gene, CDR1 is SEHNR and CDR2 is FQNEAQ (reference sequence). The CDR3 nucleotides are TGTGCCAGCAGCTTCGGGGTGCATGGCTACACCTTC. Translation: CASSFGVHGYTF.

DNA for the CDR3: TGTGCCAGCAGTGAAGTCAATGAGCAGTTCTTC. Protein sequence: CASSEVNEQFF. J is TRBJ2-1 and V is TRBV6-1; D is undetermined. The V gene lost 1 base and the J gene lost 6 bases, with 1 base spanning the gap. The CDR3 is 11 amino acids. Per germline, CDR1 MNHNS and CDR2 SASEGT.

This sequence joins TRBV4-3 and TRBJ2-7, with D perhaps matching TRBD1 or TRBD2 (6 bases each). CDR3 length equals 15 residues. Trimming took off 3 bases at V and 7 bases at J, with 19 bases between the two ends. From germline, CDR1 is LGHNA and CDR2 YSLEER. The CDR3 protein is CASSHTKGGPGEQYF. The CDR3 DNA is TGCGCCAGCAGCCACACCAAGGGGGGTCCTGGTGAGCAGTACTTC.

This sequence joins TRBV27 and TRBJ2-7, with 10 positions matching TRBD2. The V gene's germline CDR1 is MNHEY and CDR2 SMNVEV (reference sequence). The CDR3 extends over 14 amino acids. V gave up 3 bases and J gave up 8 bases; unmatched junction bases: 7. The chain's CDR3 is CASSLLLAGAKQYF. In DNA, the CDR3 is TGTGCCAGCAGTTTGCTTCTAGCGGGAGCGAAGCAGTACTTC.

The chain links TRBV5-5 to TRBJ1-5; D may be TRBD1 (5 bases). V lost 4 bases, J lost 0 bases, and 11 bases lay in between. There are 15 residues in the CDR3. CDR1 SGHKS and CDR2 YYEKEE come from the germline V gene (reference sequence). CDR3 loop: CASSTDRYSNQPQHF. CDR3 in DNA: TGTGCCAGCAGCACTGACAGATATAGCAATCAGCCCCAGCATTTT.

V gene TRBV7-2 combines with J gene TRBJ2-1, with 10 bases fitting TRBD2. The trim removed 5 bases at V and 0 bases at J, leaving 13 bases unmatched. Germline V gene sequence: CDR1 SGHTA, CDR2 FQGNSA. CDR3 length equals 19 residues. CDR3 bases: TGTGCCAGCAGCCCTACCTCCGGACTAGCGGCTAGCTCCTACAATGAGCAGTTCTTC. It is translated as CASSPTSGLAASSYNEQFF. The complete variable domain, with remaining parts taken from reference TRBV7-2 and TRBJ2-1, reads GAGVSQSPSNKVTEKGKDVELRCDPISGHTALYWYRQSLGQGLEFLIYFQGNSAPDKSGLPSDRFSAERTGGSVSTLTIQRTQQEDSAVYLCASSPTSGLAASSYNEQFFGPGTRLTVL.

This chain uses TRBV27 with TRBJ2-1; D remains ambiguous. The germline V and J ends were trimmed by 7 bases and 8 bases, with 18 bases remaining between them. CDR1 MNHEY and CDR2 SMNVEV come from the germline V gene (reference sequence). The CDR3 totals 14 residues. CDR3 coding DNA: TGTGCCAGCACCAAAGGTCGGACCGCGGATGAGCAGTTCTTC. Translating it yields CASTKGRTADEQFF.

V is TRBV6-1 and J is TRBJ2-7, with 8 bases that match TRBD1. The V gene end was trimmed by 2 bases and the J gene end by 5 bases; junction bases not matched to a gene: 11. This CDR3 contains 16 residues. Germline assignment: CDR1 MNHNS and CDR2 SASEGT. In nucleotides, the CDR3 is TGTGCCAGCAGTGAACTCGTCAGGGGGCTAAGGGACGAGCAGTACTTC. Protein product: CASSELVRGLRDEQYF.

As regards this clone: The same CDR3 also results from other DNA sequences found in this sample. This chain connects TRBV9 to TRBJ1-4; D is unclear. V shed 0 bases and J shed 8 bases, with 11 bases lying between them. The germline V gene encodes CDR1 SGDLS and CDR2 YYNGEE. The CDR3 contains 14 residues. CDR3 coding DNA: TGTGCCAGCAGCGTAGGAGGCGTCGGGGAAAAACTGTTTTTT. The encoded protein is CASSVGGVGEKLFF.

V and J are TRBV9 and TRBJ2-6; 7 nucleotides match TRBD2. V was clipped by 7 bases and J by 0 bases; unmatched bases: 13. The CDR3 is made up of 18 amino acids. Germline values: CDR1 SGDLS, CDR2 YYNGEE. The CDR3 sequence is CASRREGGRYSGANVLTF. CDR3 bases: TGTGCCAGCCGTAGGGAGGGCGGGAGATACTCTGGGGCCAACGTCCTGACTTTC.

The chain employs TRBV30 and TRBJ2-1, with 9 bases fitting TRBD1. J lost 0 bases, V lost 5 bases, and 5 bases had no gene match. The length of the CDR3 is 15 residues. CDR1 is GTSNPN and CDR2 is SVGIG in the germline V gene (reference sequence). This CDR3 is CAWWGTGRSYNEQFF. CDR3 coding DNA: TGTGCCTGGTGGGGGACAGGGCGCTCCTACAATGAGCAGTTCTTC.

The CDR3 bases are TGTGCCAGCAGTGAAGGGCCTAGCGGGAGCCCTACCTACGAGCAGTACTTC. Protein sequence: CASSEGPSGSPTYEQYF. The chain carries TRBV6-1 and TRBJ2-7; 10 bases agree with TRBD2. Per germline, CDR1 MNHNS and CDR2 SASEGT. The CDR3 covers 17 residues. J lost 2 bases, V lost 1 base, and 8 bases had no gene match.

This clone was seen just once. The genes are TRBV28 and TRBJ1-2; perhaps TRBD1 as D (6 bases). The CDR3 loop spans 18 amino acids. Germline V gene sequence: CDR1 MDHEN, CDR2 SYDVKM. Between the trimmed V and J ends, which lost 1 base and 5 bases, there was a span of 23 bases. The CDR3 DNA reads TGTGCCAGCAGTTTATTCAATATGGGGGCACCGGGGGTGTATGGCTACACCTTC. It codes for CASSLFNMGAPGVYGYTF.

The V gene is TRBV18, the J gene TRBJ2-7; tentatively, D is TRBD1 (6 bases). V was clipped by 3 bases and J by 4 bases, with 25 bases between them. From germline, CDR1 is KGHSH and CDR2 LQKENI. This CDR3 comprises 18 residues. CDR3 coding DNA: TGTGCCAGCTCACCGAGTAGGGGGAGCCCCTTGGGACAATACGAGCAGTACTTC. It specifies CASSPSRGSPLGQYEQYF.

CDR3 DNA: TGTGCCAGCGGACCGGGATACCACGAGCAGTACTTC. It is translated as CASGPGYHEQYF. The V gene is TRBV6-5, the J gene TRBJ2-7; perhaps TRBD2 as D (5 bases). From germline, CDR1 is MNHEY and CDR2 SVGAGI. This CDR3 has 12 residues. V dropped 8 bases and J dropped 5 bases, with 13 bases sitting between them.

The V gene is TRBV11-3, the J gene TRBJ2-1, with 8 bases aligning to TRBD2. In germline, CDR1 is SGHNT, CDR2 YENEEA. The CDR3 is made up of 16 amino acids. Germline trimming cut 2 bases from V and 5 bases from J; bases unmatched to any gene: 8. CDR3 region: CASSLRLGGRNNEQFF. CDR3 sequence (DNA): TGTGCCAGCAGCTTAAGGCTTGGCGGGAGGAACAATGAGCAGTTCTTC.

The rearrangement uses TRBV4-1 and TRBJ1-2; no firm D call. This CDR3 has 13 residues. V was cut by 0 bases and J by 7 bases, with 9 bases left in between. The germline V gene encodes CDR1 MGHRA and CDR2 YSYEKL. The CDR3 nucleotides are TGCGCCAGCAGCCAAGAAACGGGGTTTGGCTACACCTTC. Its translation: CASSQETGFGYTF.

The chain combines TRBV7-9 with TRBJ2-1, with TRBD2 identical over 10 bases. Germline V gene lookup returns CDR1 SEHNR and CDR2 FQNEAQ (reference sequence). The V gene end was trimmed by 4 bases and the J gene end by 2 bases; junction bases not matched to a gene: 5. The CDR3 contains 16 residues. For the CDR3, the DNA is TGTGCCAGCAGCTCGGTAGCGGGAGGACCCTACAATGAGCAGTTCTTC. This codes for CASSSVAGGPYNEQFF.

The gene calls are TRBV7-9 and TRBJ2-1, with unresolved D. The length of the CDR3 is 12 residues. The V end was cut by 4 bases, the J end by 8 bases, with 9 bases between. Germline loops: CDR1 SEHNR, CDR2 FQNEAQ (reference sequence). CDR3 region: CASSYTRDEQFF. The CDR3 DNA follows: TGTGCCAGCAGCTACACCCGAGATGAGCAGTTCTTC.

In DNA form, the CDR3 reads TGTGCCAGCAGTTTGGTTGGGGCCGGGGAGCTGTTTTTT. It specifies CASSLVGAGELFF. V gene TRBV28 combines with J gene TRBJ2-2; D not certain. The CDR3 consists of 13 residues. Germline-derived CDR1 and CDR2 are MDHEN and SYDVKM. V was trimmed by 3 bases and J by 6 bases, leaving 8 bases between them.

CDR3 nucleotides: TGTGCCAGCAGCACACTAGCGGGAGCTGACGAGCAGTACTTC. Encoded protein: CASSTLAGADEQYF. The gene calls are TRBV27 and TRBJ2-7, with 11 bases that match TRBD2. This CDR3 spans 14 amino acids. V shed 6 bases, J shed 5 bases, and the junction held 6 bases outside the gene matches. Germline V gene sequence: CDR1 MNHEY, CDR2 SMNVEV (reference sequence).

This chain uses TRBV7-8 with TRBJ2-5; 8 bases agree with TRBD2. This CDR3 is 15 amino acids long. The V gene's germline CDR1 is SGHVS and CDR2 FQNEAQ. V lost 7 bases and J lost 1; bases outside the gene matches: 8. CDR3 sequence reads: CASTLSGGFQETQYF. CDR3 coding DNA: TGTGCCAGCACCCTAAGCGGGGGCTTCCAAGAGACCCAGTACTTC.

The chain joins TRBV29-1 to TRBJ1-2; a possible D gene is TRBD1 (5 bases). CDR1 is SQVTM, CDR2 ANQGSEA, per germline. CDR3 length equals 11 residues. Trimming removed 6 bases from V and 4 bases from J, with 9 bases in between. The CDR3 DNA follows: TGCAGCGTCTGGGGGGGCTATGGCTACACCTTC. Its translation: CSVWGGYGYTF.

The rearrangement joins TRBV28 to TRBJ1-1, with a weak D call TRBD1 (6 bases). Germline V gene sequence: CDR1 MDHEN, CDR2 SYDVKM. The CDR3 contains 17 residues. V was cut by 6 bases and J by 3 bases, with 23 bases left in between. CDR3 residues: CASSTLGGAQDDTEAFF. CDR3 nucleotides: TGTGCCAGCAGCACCCTTGGGGGGGCACAAGATGACACTGAAGCTTTCTTT.